These 4 T cell receptor beta chains were sequenced from one sample in a study of blood T cell repertoires in COVID-19. The assay was immunoSEQ multiplex PCR, and TCRdb's table has in-frame clones only and misses some. The sample has 300,000 to 450,000 clones, about nine tenths seen once. Sequencing was done on a sample of peripheral blood. Source of these receptors: an older woman with COVID-19, enrolled during active disease.

A single count supports this clone. The chain has TRBV3-1 (or the pseudogene TRBV3-2) and TRBJ2-5; possibly TRBD2 for D (6 bases). The CDR3 covers 14 residues. V was pared by 3 bases and J by 4 bases, with 12 bases between. The germline CDR1 and CDR2 sequences are LGHDT and YNNKEL (reference sequence). CDR3 DNA: TGTGCCAGCAGCCAGGGTCCAGCGGGAGAGACCCAGTACTTC. This encodes CASSQGPAGETQYF.

For the CDR3, the DNA is TGTGCCAGCTCCTTTGAGACTCACAATGAGCAGTTCTTC. Protein sequence: CASSFETHNEQFF. The V gene is TRBV27, the J gene TRBJ2-1; D gene uncertain. In germline, CDR1 is MNHEY, CDR2 SMNVEV (reference sequence). CDR3 length equals 13 residues. V was shortened by 8 bases and J by 5 bases, with 13 bases between the two germline ends.

The chain has TRBV9 and TRBJ2-4; D perhaps matches TRBD1 (6 bases). V was trimmed by 5 bases and J by 5 bases, leaving 17 bases between them. CDR1 and CDR2 (germline): SGDLS, YYNGEE. The CDR3 runs 15 residues. The CDR3 DNA sequence: TGTGCCAGCAGTGAAACAGGGTGGCACGAAAACATTCAGTACTTC. This gives the protein CASSETGWHENIQYF.

The V and J genes are TRBV5-6 and TRBJ1-2; a weak D match, TRBD1 (6 bases). The V end lost 2 bases, the J end lost 7 bases, and 15 bases lay between the germline ends. CDR3 size: 14 residues. The germline gives CDR1 SGHDT, CDR2 YYEEEE. CDR3 amino acids: CASSFSSGAGGYTF. The CDR3 DNA sequence: TGTGCCAGCAGCTTTAGTTCAGGGGCAGGTGGCTACACCTTC.